This entry lists 8 T cell receptor beta chains sequenced from one sample in a study of blood T cells in healthy people across ages. A second PCR of roughly 6 to 12 cycles used a sample-barcoded 5' primer and a J-beta primer mix. Each CDR3 protein is one row after TCRdb ran MiXCR on the 5' RACE reads. The sample yields roughly 1.9 million distinct CDR3 sequences, about 39% seen once. Sequenced input: blood. These receptors all stem from a human donor in good health.

The rearrangement links TRBV7-6 to TRBJ2-5; tentative D call: TRBD2 (7 bases). Trimming cost V 1 base and J 13 bases, with 25 bases left between them. This CDR3 spans 16 amino acids. The germline CDR1 and CDR2 sequences are SGHVS and FNYEAQ. This chain's CDR3 is CASSLENGPLLGGRYF. The CDR3 DNA reads TGTGCCAGCAGCTTAGAAAACGGGCCTCTTCTCGGGGGGCGGTACTTC.

This clonotype was found a few times. This rearrangement joins TRBV11-2 to TRBJ1-5; D perhaps matches TRBD1 (5 bases). This CDR3 region has 13 residues. Trimming left V 5 bases short and J 7 bases short, with 12 bases between. Germline V gene lookup returns CDR1 SGHAT and CDR2 FQNNGV. The CDR3 reads CASSPERGQPQHF. In DNA form, the CDR3 reads TGTGCCAGCAGCCCGGAACGGGGGCAGCCCCAGCATTTT. The whole variable domain, filled in from reference TRBV11-2 and TRBJ1-5, reads EAGVAQSPRYKIIEKRQSVAFWCNPISGHATLYWYQQILGQGPKLLIQFQNNGVVDDSQLPKDRFSAERLKGVDSTLKIQPAKLEDSAVYLCASSPERGQPQHFGDGTRLSIL.

This rearrangement joins TRBV4-2 to TRBJ2-7; TRBD2 is a possible D gene (5 bases). V was cut by 3 bases and J by 3 bases, with 9 bases left in between. This CDR3 has 13 amino acids. Germline V gene lookup returns CDR1 LGHNA and CDR2 YNFKEQ. The CDR3 coding sequence is TGTGCCAGCAGCCAGAGACTAAACTACGAGCAGTACTTC. It is translated as CASSQRLNYEQYF.

The chain carries TRBV27 and TRBJ2-1; 9 nucleotides align to TRBD1. The CDR3 loop spans 16 amino acids. V shed 4 bases and J 3 bases; nucleotides not matched to a gene: 7. Germline lookup yields CDR1 MNHEY and CDR2 SMNVEV (reference sequence). CDR3 loop: CASSSGTGIYYNEQFF. The CDR3 DNA reads as TGTGCCAGCAGTTCCGGGACAGGGATCTACTACAATGAGCAGTTCTTC.

This clonotype was recorded a few times. The rearrangement uses TRBV28 and TRBJ2-5; D might be TRBD1 (6 bases). The CDR3 is made up of 14 amino acids. Trimming shortened V by 5 bases and J by 2 bases, and 12 bases separated the two germline ends. Germline V CDR1 and CDR2: MDHEN, SYDVKM. DNA of the CDR3: TGTGCCAGCAGTGCTCCCGGGACACAAGAGACCCAGTACTTC. It yields the protein CASSAPGTQETQYF.

The chain carries TRBV12-3 or TRBV12-4 and TRBJ2-3; the D gene is possibly TRBD2 (6 bases). V was trimmed by 2 bases and J by 6 bases, leaving 18 bases between them. The CDR3 consists of 16 residues. The CDR3 DNA follows: TGTGCCAGCAGTTTAATCGAGCGGGTGAGCGGGGATACGCAGTATTTT. It encodes CASSLIERVSGDTQYF.

The chain combines TRBV6-5 with TRBJ2-7; 8 bases align to TRBD2. The CDR3 sequence is 14 residues long. The ends lost 5 bases at V and 0 bases at J; junction bases unmatched: 3. CDR1 is MNHEY, CDR2 SVGAGI, per germline. CDR3 in DNA: TGTGCCAGCAGTAATAGCGGGGTCTCCTACGAGCAGTACTTC. Its translation is CASSNSGVSYEQYF.

The chain combines TRBV19 with TRBJ2-5, with 9 bases fitting TRBD1. TRBJ2-7 matches the DNA end more closely, so the J call is doubtful. The CDR3 is 12 amino acids. CDR1 and CDR2 (germline): LNHDA, SQIVND (reference sequence). The CDR3 region has the DNA TGTGCCGGCCGGGACAGGGAATACGAGCAGTACTTC. It encodes CAGRDREYEQYF.